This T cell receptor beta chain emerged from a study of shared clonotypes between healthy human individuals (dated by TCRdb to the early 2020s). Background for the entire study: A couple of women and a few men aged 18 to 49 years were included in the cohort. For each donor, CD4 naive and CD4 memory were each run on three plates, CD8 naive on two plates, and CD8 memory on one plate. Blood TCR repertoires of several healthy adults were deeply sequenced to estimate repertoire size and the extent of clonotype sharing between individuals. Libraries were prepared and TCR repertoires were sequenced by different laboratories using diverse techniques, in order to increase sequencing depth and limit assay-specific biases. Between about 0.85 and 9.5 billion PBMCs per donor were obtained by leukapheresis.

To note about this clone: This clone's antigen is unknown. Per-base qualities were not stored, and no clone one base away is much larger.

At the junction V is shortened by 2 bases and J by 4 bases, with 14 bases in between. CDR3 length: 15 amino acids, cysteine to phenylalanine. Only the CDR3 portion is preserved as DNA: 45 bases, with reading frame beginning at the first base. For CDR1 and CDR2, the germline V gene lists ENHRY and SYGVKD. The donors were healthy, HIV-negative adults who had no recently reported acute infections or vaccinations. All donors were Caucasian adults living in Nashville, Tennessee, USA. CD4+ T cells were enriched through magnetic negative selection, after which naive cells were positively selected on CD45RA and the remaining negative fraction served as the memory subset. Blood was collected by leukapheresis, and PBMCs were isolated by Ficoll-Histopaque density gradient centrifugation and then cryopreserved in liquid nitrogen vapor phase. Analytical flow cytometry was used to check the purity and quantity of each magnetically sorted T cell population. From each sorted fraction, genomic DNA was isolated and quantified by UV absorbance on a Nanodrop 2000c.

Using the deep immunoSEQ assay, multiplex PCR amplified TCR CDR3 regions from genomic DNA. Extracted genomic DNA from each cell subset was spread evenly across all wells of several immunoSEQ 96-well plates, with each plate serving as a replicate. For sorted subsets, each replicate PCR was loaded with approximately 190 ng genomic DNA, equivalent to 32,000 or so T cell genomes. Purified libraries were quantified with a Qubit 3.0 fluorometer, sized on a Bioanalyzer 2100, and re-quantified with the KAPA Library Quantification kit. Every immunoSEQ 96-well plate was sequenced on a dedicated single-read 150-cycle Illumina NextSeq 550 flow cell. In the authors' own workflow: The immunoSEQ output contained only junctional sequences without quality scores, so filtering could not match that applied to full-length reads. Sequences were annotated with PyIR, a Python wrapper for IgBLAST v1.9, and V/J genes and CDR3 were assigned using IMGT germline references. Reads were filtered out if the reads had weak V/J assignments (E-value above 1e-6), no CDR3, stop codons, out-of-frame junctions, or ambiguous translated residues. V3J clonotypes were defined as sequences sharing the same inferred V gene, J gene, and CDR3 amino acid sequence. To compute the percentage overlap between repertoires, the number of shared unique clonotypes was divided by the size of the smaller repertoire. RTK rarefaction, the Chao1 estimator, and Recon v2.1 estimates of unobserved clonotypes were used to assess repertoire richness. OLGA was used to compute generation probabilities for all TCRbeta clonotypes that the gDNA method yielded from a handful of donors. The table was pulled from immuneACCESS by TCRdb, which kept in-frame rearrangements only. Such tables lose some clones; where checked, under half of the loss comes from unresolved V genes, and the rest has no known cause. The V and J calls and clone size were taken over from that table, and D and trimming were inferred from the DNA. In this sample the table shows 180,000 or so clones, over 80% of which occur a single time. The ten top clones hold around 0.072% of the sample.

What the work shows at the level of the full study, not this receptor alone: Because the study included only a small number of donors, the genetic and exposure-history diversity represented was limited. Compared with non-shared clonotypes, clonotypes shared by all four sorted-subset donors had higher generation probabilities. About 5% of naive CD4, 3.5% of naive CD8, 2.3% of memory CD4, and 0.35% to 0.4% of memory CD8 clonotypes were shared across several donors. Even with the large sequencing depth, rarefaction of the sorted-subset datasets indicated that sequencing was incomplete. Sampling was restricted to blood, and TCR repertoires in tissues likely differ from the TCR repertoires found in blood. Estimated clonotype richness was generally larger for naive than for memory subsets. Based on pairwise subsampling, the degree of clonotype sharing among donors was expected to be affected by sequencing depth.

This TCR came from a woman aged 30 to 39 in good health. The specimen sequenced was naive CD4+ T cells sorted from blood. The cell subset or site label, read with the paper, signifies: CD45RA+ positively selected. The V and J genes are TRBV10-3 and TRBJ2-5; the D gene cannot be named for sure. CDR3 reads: CAISEGQNGPETQYF. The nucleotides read TGTGCCATCAGTGAGGGCCAGAACGGTCCAGAGACCCAGTACTTC.